This T cell receptor (beta chain) derives from a study of T cells in Graves' hyperthyroidism and ophthalmopathy. V was pared by 4 bases and J by 4 bases, with 4 bases of the junction left unmatched. CDR3 length: 14 residues. Hyperthyroidism of Graves' type that showed no ophthalmopathy progression within 18 months was stable. Clinical symptoms, serum thyroxine, TRAb, thyroid ultrasound and orbital computed tomography established diagnosis. Each 10 ml fresh peripheral blood draw supplied the PBMCs. From RNA transcripts, TCR beta CDR3 regions were amplified. Carried out on the TCR CDR3, a first-round RT-PCR used the HTBI primer set. TCRdb re-called the multiplex PCR reads through MiXCR, storing one row per CDR3 protein. Here the sample spans roughly 170,000 distinct CDR3 sequences, around 15% being singletons.

The chain joins TRBV12-3 or TRBV12-4 to TRBJ2-3; 8 positions match TRBD1. This receptor was identified in a woman in her forties or fifties with Graves' hyperthyroidism. The sequenced sample was blood. The CDR3 is CASSSRQGPDTQYF. CDR3 nucleotide sequence: TGTGCCAGCAGTTCTAGACAGGGGCCAGATACGCAGTATTTT.